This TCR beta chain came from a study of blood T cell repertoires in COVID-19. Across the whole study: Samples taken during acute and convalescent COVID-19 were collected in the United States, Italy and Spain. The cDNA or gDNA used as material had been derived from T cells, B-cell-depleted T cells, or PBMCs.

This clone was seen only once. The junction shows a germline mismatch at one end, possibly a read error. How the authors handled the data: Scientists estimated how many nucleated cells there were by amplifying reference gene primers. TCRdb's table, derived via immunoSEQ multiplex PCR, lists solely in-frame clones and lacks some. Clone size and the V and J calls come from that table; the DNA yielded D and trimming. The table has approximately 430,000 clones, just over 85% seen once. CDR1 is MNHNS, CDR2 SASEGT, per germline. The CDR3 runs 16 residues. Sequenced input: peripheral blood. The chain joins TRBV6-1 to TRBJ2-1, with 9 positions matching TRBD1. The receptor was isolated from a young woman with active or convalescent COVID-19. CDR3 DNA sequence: TGTGCCGGCAGTGGGCTCCCGGGACAGGGATCCAATGAGCAGTTCTTC. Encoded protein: CAGSGLPGQGSNEQFF.